These 10 T cell receptor beta chains were all obtained from the same sample, sequenced in a study of T cell repertoires in cytomegalovirus infection. TCRdb processed the reads anew with MiXCR; each CDR3 protein has one entry. The sample lists around 300,000 distinct CDR3 sequences; 9.5% were seen once. Material: PBMCs. These receptors were obtained from a human donor in good health (CMV status not recorded). Some clones in this sample may be carry-over from other donors' samples.

This clonotype was counted a few times. The chain uses TRBV6-2 or TRBV6-3 and TRBJ2-2; perhaps TRBD1 as D (6 bases). Germline loops: CDR1 MNHEY, CDR2 SVGEGT. The V gene lost 2 bases and the J gene lost 7 bases, with 11 bases spanning the gap. This CDR3 has 14 residues. The CDR3 region has the DNA TGTGCCAGCAGTTACGGGACAAGGTTCGGGGAGCTGTTTTTT. Protein: CASSYGTRFGELFF.

The chain employs TRBV11-1 and TRBJ1-3; no clear D. Germline values: CDR1 SGHAT, CDR2 FQDESV (reference sequence). This CDR3 is 14 amino acids long. V was pared by 5 bases and J by 3 bases, with 11 bases between. The CDR3 sequence is CASSQHSVGNTIYF. As DNA, the CDR3 is TGTGCCAGCAGCCAGCACTCAGTTGGAAACACCATATATTTT.

The chain carries TRBV2 and TRBJ2-5; 7 nucleotides align to TRBD1. J lost 5 bases, V lost 5 bases, and 5 bases had no gene match. Per the germline V gene, CDR1 is SNHLY and CDR2 is FYNNEI. The CDR3 consists of 13 residues. The CDR3 sequence is CASSWQGEETQYF. CDR3 DNA sequence: TGTGCCAGCAGTTGGCAGGGGGAGGAGACCCAGTACTTC.

This clonotype was counted at least ten times. The V and J genes are TRBV11-2 and TRBJ1-1; no firm D call. V shed 1 base and J shed 10 bases, with 10 bases lying between them. Germline-derived CDR1 and CDR2 are SGHAT and FQNNGV. The CDR3 contains 12 residues. The CDR3 is CASSLGVQVAFF. In DNA form, the CDR3 reads TGTGCCAGCAGCTTAGGGGTGCAAGTAGCTTTCTTT. The complete variable domain, with remaining parts taken from reference TRBV11-2 and TRBJ1-1, reads EAGVAQSPRYKIIEKRQSVAFWCNPISGHATLYWYQQILGQGPKLLIQFQNNGVVDDSQLPKDRFSAERLKGVDSTLKIQPAKLEDSAVYLCASSLGVQVAFFGQGTRLTVV.

This clonotype was picked up many times. The V call is TRBV7-2, the J call TRBJ2-5, with D possibly matching TRBD2 (6 bases). CDR3 size: 14 residues. Deletions cut 6 bases from V and 4 bases from J, with 15 bases between. Germline CDR1 SGHTA, CDR2 FQGNSA. CDR3 sequence: CASSLYRGGETQYF. CDR3 coding DNA: TGTGCCAGCAGTCTCTATAGGGGAGGAGAGACCCAGTACTTC. Complete variable domain (other parts from reference TRBV7-2 and TRBJ2-5): GAGVSQSPSNKVTEKGKDVELRCDPISGHTALYWYRQSLGQGLEFLIYFQGNSAPDKSGLPSDRFSAERTGGSVSTLTIQRTQQEDSAVYLCASSLYRGGETQYFGPGTRLLVL.

About this clonotype itself: Being one base from a much bigger clone, this may be a read error. V usage is TRBV6-8 and J usage is TRBJ2-1; D is perhaps TRBD2 (6 bases). Germline CDR1 MNHGY, CDR2 SAAAGT. The CDR3 loop spans 17 amino acids. Trimming cost V 0 bases and J 3 bases, with 15 bases left between them. The CDR3 protein is CASSYSIMVGLYNEQFF. CDR3 nucleotides: TGTGCCAGCAGTTACTCGATTATGGTGGGACTCTACAATGAGCAGTTCTTC.

This clonotype turned up a few times. The rearrangement links TRBV5-1 to TRBJ1-1; TRBD1 is a possible D gene (6 bases). The V and J ends lost 4 bases and 5 bases respectively, with 15 bases between them. The CDR3 has 14 amino acids. CDR1 is SGHRS, CDR2 YFSETQ, per germline. CDR3 sequence reads: CASSVQGSGTEAFF. CDR3 coding DNA: TGCGCCAGCAGCGTTCAGGGGAGTGGGACTGAAGCTTTCTTT. Complete variable domain (other parts from reference TRBV5-1 and TRBJ1-1): KAGVTQTPRYLIKTRGQQVTLSCSPISGHRSVSWYQQTPGQGLQFLFEYFSETQRNKGNFPGRFSGRQFSNSRSEMNVSTLELGDSALYLCASSVQGSGTEAFFGQGTRLTVV.

This clonotype came up many times. The rearrangement joins TRBV15 to TRBJ2-3, with 12 bases aligning to TRBD1. J gave up 2 bases and V 8 bases, and 8 bases lay outside the gene matches. Germline CDR1 is LNHNV and CDR2 is YYDKDF (reference sequence). The CDR3 sequence is 16 residues long. In DNA, the CDR3 is TGTGCCACCTCACTCCGGGACAGGGGGCCCACAGATACGCAGTATTTT. Protein sequence: CATSLRDRGPTDTQYF.

V gene TRBV6-6 combines with J gene TRBJ1-1, with D maybe TRBD1 (5 bases). The germline V gene encodes CDR1 MNHNY and CDR2 SVGAGI (reference sequence). The CDR3 runs 15 residues. V was clipped by 6 bases and J by 0 bases, with 14 bases between them. CDR3 protein: CASRPTGGMNTEAFF. The CDR3 region has the DNA TGTGCCAGCAGACCCACAGGAGGGATGAACACTGAAGCTTTCTTT.

V gene TRBV5-5 combines with J gene TRBJ2-1, with TRBD2 matching 11 bases. Germline CDR1 is SGHKS and CDR2 is YYEKEE (reference sequence). This CDR3 region has 16 residues. After removal of 3 bases from V and 3 bases from J, the junction contained 5 bases not matched to a gene. CDR3 loop: CASSSTGTSGYNEQFF. The CDR3 coding sequence is TGTGCCAGCAGCTCTACCGGGACTAGCGGCTACAATGAGCAGTTCTTC.